A selection of T cell receptor beta chains follows, all from one sample in a study of T cell responses to AZD1222 COVID-19 vaccine. Assay used: immunoSEQ multiplex PCR; TCRdb lists only in-frame clones, some missing. The data show 150,000 or so clones, 91% seen once. Sequences were derived from peripheral blood, sampled on day 0 of AZD1222 vaccination. These receptors were collected from an adult in good health. The CDR3 runs from the conserved cysteine through the conserved F or W. A D gene is named only where the DNA matches it firmly. The listing skips clone size in some rows; elsewhere it reads once, few, many or a size class.

size,D,J,V,DNA,CDR3
-,-,TRBJ2-5,TRBV12-5,TGTGCTAGTGCACCATGGGGGCGCGAGACCCAGTACTTC,CASAPWGRETQYF
-,TRBD2,TRBJ2-5,TRBV23-1,TGCGCCAGCAGTCACCCCACCGGGACTAGCGCCCAAGAGACCCAGTACTTC,CASSHPTGTSAQETQYF
-,-,TRBJ1-6,TRBV3-1/TRBV3-2,TGTGCCAGCAGCCCCCTCTTGAATAATTCACCCCTCCACTTT,CASSPLLNNSPLHF
-,-,TRBJ2-1,TRBV9,TGTGCCAGCAGCGTAGACCCCCCGGGGCTAGTCCACAATGAGCAGTTCTTC,CASSVDPPGLVHNEQFF
once,-,TRBJ2-1,TRBV5-6,TGTGCCAGCAGCCCACCCGGATTAGCGGAAATAATTCGGGGCAATGAGCAGTTCTTC,CASSPPGLAEIIRGNEQFF
few,-,TRBJ1-4,TRBV28,TGTGCCAGCAGCTCTTCCCCTTTTGGCTCGAGTGAAAAACTGTTTTTT,CASSSSPFGSSEKLFF
once,TRBD1,TRBJ1-6,TRBV6-5,TGTGCCAGCAGAAACGGACAGGGTAATTCACCCCTCCACTTT,CASRNGQGNSPLHF
-,TRBD1,TRBJ2-7,TRBV7-3,TGTGCCAGCAGCTTAACGCGGGACAGGGGCAACGAGCAGTACTTC,CASSLTRDRGNEQYF
-,-,TRBJ2-7,TRBV6-5,TGTGCCAGCGCCCAGACCTACGAGCAGTACTTC,CASAQTYEQYF
-,-,TRBJ1-1,TRBV5-1,TGCGCCAGCAGCTCCCAGACAGGGAACACTGAAGCTTTCTTT,CASSSQTGNTEAFF